A single sample is the source of the 7 T cell receptor beta chains below, sequenced in a study of beta chain features in type 1 diabetes. The study, taken as a whole, reports: TCRB CDR3 length was moderately but significantly reduced in all four CD4+ subsets of Type 1 diabetes patients.

These receptors' targets are unknown. Reverse transcribing all isolated RNA meant expressed TCRB transcripts were sequenced. The repertoire was sequenced with immunoSEQ multiplex PCR; TCRdb's copy has only in-frame clones and lacks some. The sample records 240,000 or so clones, around 14% being singletons. The sample taken for sequencing was naive CD4+ T cells from blood. The receptors derive from a man between 25 and 39 years old with type 1 diabetes.

This clone was observed once. The chain links TRBV6-6 to TRBJ2-5; D ambiguous. The germline V and J ends were trimmed by 0 bases and 5 bases, with 4 bases remaining between them. Germline assignment: CDR1 MNHNY and CDR2 SVGAGI (reference sequence). CDR3 length: 12 residues. CDR3 DNA sequence: TGTGCCAGCAGTTACTCTCAGGAGACCCAGTACTTC. This gives the protein CASSYSQETQYF.

This clone was seen a handful of times. CDR3 residues: CSVGVTGGADTQYF. The CDR3 DNA reads as TGCAGCGTTGGGGTGACAGGGGGCGCGGATACGCAGTATTTT. V is TRBV29-1 and J is TRBJ2-3; 10 bases line up with TRBD1. The CDR3 extends over 14 amino acids. Germline V CDR1 and CDR2: SQVTM, ANQGSEA. V lost 4 bases and J lost 6; bases outside the gene matches: 7.

The chain combines TRBV25-1 with TRBJ2-4; D might be TRBD1 (6 bases). This CDR3 is built from 14 residues. The V end was cut by 1 base, the J end by 5 bases, with 9 bases between. CDR1 and CDR2 (germline): MGHDK, SYGVNS. The CDR3 nucleotides read TGTGCCAGCAGTGAATTCAGGACAGAAAACATTCAGTACTTC. Its translation is CASSEFRTENIQYF.

This clone was observed a few times. J is TRBJ2-3 and V is TRBV6-5; 7 nucleotides line up with TRBD2. CDR1 and CDR2 from the germline V gene are MNHEY and SVGAGI. CDR3 length: 15 residues. The ends lost 6 bases at V and 2 bases at J; junction bases unmatched: 8. CDR3 amino acids: CASSPRAGDTDTQYF. CDR3 DNA: TGTGCCAGCAGCCCAAGGGCGGGGGACACAGATACGCAGTATTTT.

This clone was detected only a few times. The chain carries TRBV29-1 and TRBJ2-7; TRBD2 matches at 8 bases. Trimming cost V 6 bases and J 4 bases; bases outside gene matches: 8. The CDR3 loop spans 13 amino acids. Germline CDR1 is SQVTM and CDR2 is ANQGSEA. CDR3 nucleotide sequence: TGCAGCGTGGAAATAGCGGGGAGGTACGAGCAGTACTTC. Translation: CSVEIAGRYEQYF.

This clone was found a few times. J is TRBJ1-1 and V is TRBV18, with D perhaps matching TRBD1 (6 bases). Germline V gene data show CDR1 as KGHSH and CDR2 as LQKENI. V shed 3 bases and J shed 7 bases, with 12 bases lying between them. The CDR3 is made up of 13 amino acids. The CDR3 region has the DNA TGTGCCAGCTCACCGGATCAACAGGGTGAAGCTTTCTTT. It codes for CASSPDQQGEAFF.

This sequence joins TRBV18 and TRBJ1-1; TRBD1 agrees at 10 bases. Germline assignment: CDR1 KGHSH and CDR2 LQKENI. V trimming: 6 bases; J trimming: 6 bases; junction bases outside the gene matches: 4. This CDR3 has 13 residues. As DNA, the CDR3 is TGTGCCAGCTCTCGACAGGGGGCTTCTGAAGCTTTCTTT. This gives the protein CASSRQGASEAFF.